The rows below give T cell receptor beta chains drawn from one sample of a study of blood T cells in healthy people across ages. MiXCR was run by TCRdb on the 5' RACE reads, yielding one entry per CDR3 protein. This sample has more than 550,000 distinct CDR3 sequences; approximately 21% occur once, and the top ten carry around a fifth. The sequenced material came from blood. All receptors derive from a man aged 70-80 years in good health. Each CDR3 is given with its conserved first and last residue. The D gene is left open where the match is weak. Not every row has a clone size; where given, it reads once, few, many or a size class.

j_gene	v_gene	len	d_gene	abundance	CDR3aa	CDR3nt
TRBJ2-3	TRBV15	18	NA	NA	CATSRSWGTGTSTDTQYF	NA
TRBJ1-1	TRBV20-1	17	NA	NA	CSARAWEGGMRNTEAFF	TGCAGTGCTAGAGCTTGGGAAGGGGGGATGAGAAACACTGAAGCTTTCTTT
TRBJ1-4	TRBV3-1	15	NA	NA	CASSPLNGAGTTAFF	TGTGCCAGCAGCCCCTTAAATGGGGCTGGAACGACAGCGTTTTTT
TRBJ2-3	TRBV9	14	NA	NA	CASSTLASTDTQYF	TGTGCCAGCAGCACCCTAGCGAGCACAGATACGCAGTATTTT
TRBJ2-3	TRBV20-1	15	TRBD2	few	CSAPTSGRRTDTQYF	TGCAGTGCTCCAACTAGCGGGAGACGGACAGATACGCAGTATTTT
TRBJ2-3	TRBV29-1	11	NA	few	CSVVPTDTQYF	TGCAGCGTTGTCCCCACAGATACGCAGTATTTT
TRBJ2-4	TRBV6-6	17	TRBD1	NA	CASSRRDSRRAKNIQYF	TGTGCCAGCAGTCGAAGGGACAGCAGACGGGCCAAAAACATTCAGTACTTC
TRBJ2-5	TRBV11-2	15	NA	NA	CASSPGTAIQETQYF	TGTGCCAGCAGCCCTGGGACGGCCATCCAAGAGACCCAGTACTTC
TRBJ1-5	TRBV5-1	15	NA	NA	CASSLQGAPRQPQHF	TGCGCCAGCAGCTTGCAGGGAGCCCCCCGTCAGCCCCAGCATTTT
TRBJ2-2	TRBV25-1	14	NA	NA	CASSEYSSTGELFF	TGTGCCAGCAGTGAATATTCCTCTACCGGGGAGCTGTTTTTT
TRBJ1-2	TRBV10-3	14	NA	few	CAISAQGQEYGYTF	TGTGCCATCAGTGCCCAGGGGCAAGAATATGGCTACACCTTC
TRBJ1-5	TRBV7-2	14	NA	few	CASSSDSHIQPQHF	TGTGCCAGCAGCTCCGACAGCCACATTCAGCCCCAGCATTTT
TRBJ1-1	TRBV6-6	13	NA	NA	CASTVNRAAEAFF	TGTGCCAGCACCGTCAACAGGGCCGCTGAAGCTTTCTTT
TRBJ2-1	TRBV7-2	16	TRBD2	few	CASRLSSSGDYNEQFF	TGTGCCAGCAGACTCTCATCTAGCGGGGACTACAATGAGCAGTTCTTC
TRBJ1-6	TRBV27	14	NA	NA	CASRITGWGTPLHF	TGTGCCAGCAGAATTACAGGTTGGGGCACACCCCTCCACTTT
TRBJ1-2	TRBV19	14	TRBD1	NA	CASSQTGAGYGYTF	TGCGCCAGTAGTCAAACAGGGGCGGGCTATGGCTACACCTTC
TRBJ2-3	TRBV7-6	16	TRBD1	few	CASSGSTGGLTDTQYF	TGTGCCAGCAGCGGATCGACAGGGGGTCTCACAGATACGCAGTATTTT
TRBJ2-2	TRBV7-9	18	NA	NA	CASSLRPGTGLSTGELFF	TGTGCCAGCAGCTTACGCCCAGGGACGGGGCTATCTACCGGGGAGCTGTTTTTT
TRBJ2-1	TRBV29-1	14	TRBD2	few	CSAGLAKSYNEQFF	TGCAGCGCGGGACTAGCTAAATCCTACAATGAGCAGTTCTTC
TRBJ1-6	TRBV7-9	14	NA	few	CASRAGTVNSPLHF	TGTGCCAGCAGAGCCGGGACGGTGAATTCACCCCTCCACTTT
TRBJ1-5	TRBV5-1	15	NA	NA	CASGLGDYSNQPQHF	TGCGCCAGCGGCTTGGGGGATTATAGCAATCAGCCCCAGCATTTT
TRBJ1-4	TRBV27	14	NA	NA	CASGRYGANEKLFF	TGTGCCAGCGGTCGATATGGGGCTAATGAAAAACTGTTTTTT
TRBJ2-3	TRBV7-3	15	NA	NA	CASSLWSGTEDTQYF	TGTGCCAGCAGCTTATGGAGCGGGACAGAAGATACGCAGTATTTT
TRBJ2-1	TRBV11-1	15	TRBD2	few	CASSWGLGLNNEQFF	TGTGCCAGCAGCTGGGGACTAGGACTTAACAATGAGCAGTTCTTC
TRBJ2-5	TRBV5-1	14	NA	once	CASISGGAGETQYF	TGCGCCAGCATTTCGGGGGGCGCGGGGGAGACCCAGTACTTC
TRBJ1-6	TRBV6-5	16	NA	NA	CASSYSIAGRGSPLHF	TGTGCCAGCAGTTACTCGATCGCAGGAAGAGGGTCACCCCTCCACTTT
TRBJ2-4	TRBV10-3	14	TRBD2	NA	CASGPTSGGGIQYF	TGTGCCTCCGGACCCACTAGCGGGGGGGGCATTCAGTACTTC
TRBJ2-1	TRBV25-1	14	NA	many	CASSSRILLNEQFF	TGTGCCAGCAGCTCAAGGATACTTCTCAATGAGCAGTTCTTC
TRBJ2-3	TRBV6-6	14	TRBD2	few	CASRPSGDLYTQYF	TGTGCCAGCAGGCCTAGCGGGGATTTGTATACGCAGTATTTT
TRBJ1-6	TRBV7-2	15	NA	few	CASTEIGVSRSPLHF	TGTGCCAGCACCGAAATAGGGGTTTCACGGTCACCCCTCCACTTT
TRBJ1-2	TRBV19	15	TRBD1	NA	CASTPDRESGYGYTF	TGTGCCAGTACCCCGGACAGGGAGTCTGGGTATGGCTACACCTTC
TRBJ2-4	TRBV5-1	14	NA	few	CASSLSGIGNIQYF	TGCGCCAGCAGCTTGAGTGGGATTGGAAACATTCAGTACTTC
TRBJ2-3	TRBV20-1	11	NA	NA	CSARGVVELYF	TGCAGTGCTAGAGGGGTAGTGGAATTATATTTT
TRBJ2-7	TRBV12-3/TRBV12-4	14	NA	NA	CASSPSGVKLEQYF	TGTGCCAGCAGTCCCTCGGGGGTTAAGCTCGAGCAGTACTTC
TRBJ2-7	TRBV20-1	11	NA	NA	CSASRGYEQYF	TGCAGTGCTAGTAGGGGTTACGAGCAGTACTTC
TRBJ1-2	TRBV24-1	14	TRBD1	few	CATSDPGTAYGYTF	TGTGCCACCAGTGATCCCGGGACAGCCTATGGCTACACCTTC
TRBJ1-1	TRBV5-1	15	NA	few	CASSLDVTANTEAFF	TGCGCCAGCAGCTTGGATGTGACGGCGAACACTGAAGCTTTCTTT
TRBJ2-1	TRBV13	16	NA	few	CASSLALNKKMNEQFF	TGTGCCAGCAGCTTAGCACTCAACAAAAAAATGAATGAGCAGTTCTTC
TRBJ2-3	TRBV14	17	TRBD2	NA	CASSQRLAGGTTDTQYF	TGTGCCAGCAGCCAGCGACTAGCGGGAGGAACTACAGATACGCAGTATTTT
TRBJ2-7	TRBV6-5	11	TRBD1	few	CASSSGQGEYF	TGTGCCAGCAGCTCCGGACAGGGGGAGTACTTC
TRBJ1-1	TRBV20-1	11	NA	few	CSASIETTAFF	TGCAGTGCTAGCATAGAGACTACAGCTTTCTTT
TRBJ2-7	TRBV6-6	13	TRBD1	few	CASSSDRSYEQYF	TGTGCCAGCAGCTCGGACAGGTCCTACGAGCAGTACTTC
TRBJ2-7	TRBV20-1	15	NA	NA	CSARGAGTSSYEQYF	TGCAGTGCGAGGGGGGCGGGAACCTCCTCCTACGAGCAGTACTTC
TRBJ2-7	TRBV29-1	14	TRBD2	few	CSVEGTSAPYEQYF	TGCAGCGTTGAAGGGACTAGCGCACCATACGAGCAGTACTTC
TRBJ2-3	TRBV11-3	17	NA	few	CASSDHVTGTIADTQYF	TGTGCCAGCAGCGACCATGTCACAGGGACGATCGCAGATACGCAGTATTTT
TRBJ2-6	TRBV29-1	16	NA	NA	CSVDTDSSSGANVLTF	TGCAGCGTTGATACCGATTCTAGCTCTGGGGCCAACGTCCTGACTTTC
TRBJ2-1	TRBV5-1	14	TRBD2	few	CASRTSESYNEQFF	TGCGCCAGCAGGACTAGCGAATCCTACAATGAGCAGTTCTTC
TRBJ1-1	TRBV12-3/TRBV12-4	11	NA	few	CASSLAGGAFF	TGTGCCAGCAGTTTAGCGGGGGGTGCTTTCTTT
TRBJ2-3	TRBV12-3/TRBV12-4	17	TRBD2	NA	CASSGGPSGRGTDTQYF	TGTGCCAGCAGTGGAGGCCCTAGCGGGAGGGGAACGGATACGCAGTATTTT
TRBJ2-5	TRBV4-3	13	NA	many	CASSRSIQETQYF	TGCGCCAGCAGCCGATCGATTCAAGAGACCCAGTACTTC
TRBJ2-1	TRBV4-3	17	TRBD2	NA	CASSQATSGKDLNEQFF	TGCGCCAGCAGCCAAGCGACTAGCGGGAAAGACCTCAATGAGCAGTTCTTC
TRBJ2-1	TRBV20-1	14	NA	few	CSAQREYFNNEQFF	TGCAGTGCCCAACGGGAGTACTTCAATAATGAGCAGTTCTTC
TRBJ2-3	TRBV28	12	TRBD1	NA	CAGSQTGLTQYF	TGTGCCGGCTCCCAGACAGGGCTAACGCAGTATTTT
TRBJ2-3	TRBV19	13	NA	once	CASSITGHDTQYF	TGTGCCAGTAGTATAACCGGGCACGATACGCAGTATTTT